The rows below give T cell receptor beta chains drawn from one sample of a study of OX40 agonist ivuxolimab in advanced cancers. Here immunoSEQ multiplex PCR was the method, and the copy in TCRdb shows in-frame clones only, minus some. This repertoire shows some 99,000 clones, roughly 89% found once; its top ten account for approximately 0.54%. This specimen was CD4+ or CD8+ T cells sorted from blood, taken in a trial of the OX40 agonist ivuxolimab. The receptors were gathered from an adult with an advanced solid tumor such as melanoma, head and neck, liver or kidney cancer. The CDR3 runs from the conserved cysteine through the conserved F or W. D genes are given only for firm matches. For some rows the clone size is stated as once, few or many, or as a class when expanded; others skip it.

D	size	V	J	CDR3	DNA
-	-	TRBV2	TRBJ2-2	CASSPGRNTGELFF	TGTGCCAGCAGTCCGGGACGGAACACCGGGGAGCTGTTTTTT
TRBD2	few	TRBV5-1	TRBJ2-2	CASSLLASGNTGELFF	TGCGCCAGCAGCCTGCTGGCTAGCGGGAACACCGGGGAGCTGTTTTTT
-	-	TRBV7-2	TRBJ2-2	CASSLDRQGQTGELFF	TGTGCCAGCAGCTTAGATCGGCAGGGGCAAACCGGGGAGCTGTTTTTT
TRBD1	-	TRBV6-5	TRBJ1-1	CASSPTGLGDTEAFF	TGTGCCAGCAGCCCGACAGGGTTGGGGGACACTGAAGCTTTCTTT
-	-	TRBV6-5	TRBJ2-7	CASSYGGVRHSEQYF	TGTGCCAGCAGTTACGGCGGGGTCAGACACAGCGAGCAGTACTTC
TRBD1	-	TRBV6-1	TRBJ2-5	CASIDRARQETQYF	TGTGCCAGCATAGACAGGGCACGCCAAGAGACCCAGTACTTC
TRBD1	-	TRBV29-1	TRBJ2-2	CSVGGQGTAGELFF	TGCAGCGTTGGCGGACAGGGTACAGCCGGGGAGCTGTTTTTT
TRBD1	-	TRBV5-1	TRBJ1-4	CASSVNTGGGEKLFF	TGCGCCAGCAGCGTCAACACAGGGGGTGGTGAAAAACTGTTTTTT
-	-	TRBV5-4	TRBJ2-3	CASRDGSSGTDTQYF	TGTGCCAGCAGGGACGGAAGCTCCGGCACAGATACGCAGTATTTT
-	-	TRBV11-2	TRBJ2-7	CASSPSDYEQYF	TGTGCCAGCAGCCCAAGTGATTACGAGCAGTACTTC
TRBD1	-	TRBV7-9	TRBJ1-1	CASSLGQGRLGTEAFF	TGTGCCAGCAGCCTGGGACAGGGAAGGTTGGGCACTGAAGCTTTCTTT
TRBD1	-	TRBV5-4	TRBJ1-1	CASSVDRRTEAFF	TGTGCCAGCAGCGTGGACAGGAGGACTGAAGCTTTCTTT
TRBD1	-	TRBV5-1	TRBJ2-2	CASSFGQGGTGELFF	TGCGCCAGCAGCTTTGGACAGGGTGGGACCGGGGAGCTGTTTTTT
TRBD1	-	TRBV4-1	TRBJ1-2	CASSQGFGRGDGYTF	TGCGCCAGCAGCCAAGGGTTCGGCAGGGGGGACGGCTACACCTTC
TRBD1	few	TRBV19	TRBJ1-2	CASSRLGTEYGYTF	TGTGCCAGTAGTCGACTCGGGACAGAGTATGGCTACACCTTC
-	-	TRBV6-1	TRBJ2-5	CASSVLSKETQYF	TGTGCCAGCAGCGTCCTTAGCAAAGAGACCCAGTACTTC
-	-	TRBV11-2	TRBJ2-1	CASSLLRGRTYNEQFF	TGTGCCAGCAGCTTACTTCGGGGAAGAACCTACAATGAGCAGTTCTTC
-	-	TRBV5-4	TRBJ1-1	CASSLVGGVWNTEAFF	TGTGCCAGCAGCTTGGTTGGAGGGGTGTGGAACACTGAAGCTTTCTTT
-	-	TRBV5-1	TRBJ2-5	CASSPGGQKETQYF	TGCGCCAGCAGCCCTGGTGGCCAGAAGGAGACCCAGTACTTC
-	few	TRBV9	TRBJ1-4	CASSVAQGSTEKLFF	TGTGCCAGCAGCGTAGCGCAGGGGTCTACTGAAAAACTGTTTTTT
-	-	TRBV2	TRBJ2-1	CATVPLVGGLFSNEQFF	TGTGCCACCGTGCCGCTAGTGGGGGGGCTATTTAGCAATGAGCAGTTCTTC
TRBD1	once	TRBV19	TRBJ1-2	CASSSSGTGDGYTF	TGTGCCAGTAGTTCCTCCGGGACAGGGGATGGCTACACCTTC
-	-	TRBV6-5	TRBJ1-2	CASSFQGFYGYTF	TGTGCCAGCAGTTTCCAGGGCTTCTATGGCTACACCTTC
-	-	TRBV2	TRBJ2-1	CATGPLRDEQFF	TGTGCCACTGGCCCCCTAAGGGATGAGCAGTTCTTC
-	-	TRBV10-3	TRBJ2-7	CAIRSPAAEQYF	TGTGCCATCAGATCCCCGGCGGCTGAGCAGTACTTC
-	-	TRBV2	TRBJ1-5	CASSETAGNQPQHF	TGTGCCAGCAGTGAAACGGCAGGGAATCAGCCCCAGCATTTT
-	-	TRBV6-1	TRBJ1-1	CASRARQFNTEAFF	TGTGCCAGCAGGGCAAGACAGTTCAACACTGAAGCTTTCTTT
-	-	TRBV18	TRBJ2-7	CASSPPGWGGHEQYF	TGTGCCAGCTCACCTCCTGGGTGGGGGGGCCACGAGCAGTACTTC
-	-	TRBV6-1	TRBJ2-4	CASREPAKNIQYF	TGTGCCAGCAGAGAGCCAGCCAAAAACATTCAGTACTTC
-	-	TRBV5-6	TRBJ2-7	CASSWRQLRGEQYF	TGTGCCAGCAGCTGGCGACAATTAAGGGGCGAGCAGTACTTC
-	-	TRBV4-2	TRBJ1-5	CASSQGTADGQPQHF	TGTGCCAGCAGCCAAGGGACAGCCGACGGACAGCCCCAGCATTTT
-	-	TRBV19	TRBJ1-1	CASSLNTEAFF	TGTGCCAGTAGTCTGAACACTGAAGCTTTCTTT
-	-	TRBV7-8	TRBJ2-5	CASSSSHEETQYF	TGTGCCAGCAGCTCCAGCCATGAAGAGACCCAGTACTTC
-	once	TRBV7-2	TRBJ1-3	CASSLAPPPGNTIYF	TGTGCCAGCAGCTTAGCGCCACCGCCAGGAAACACCATATATTTT
-	-	TRBV12-5	TRBJ2-1	CASALPIGGGFYNEQFF	TGTGCTAGTGCCCTACCCATTGGGGGGGGCTTCTACAATGAGCAGTTCTTC
-	-	TRBV2	TRBJ2-3	CASKRLVGGPIDTQYF	TGTGCCAGCAAGAGGCTAGTGGGGGGGCCGATAGATACGCAGTATTTT
TRBD1	-	TRBV2	TRBJ1-1	CASRGGTALTEAFF	TGTGCCAGCCGGGGAGGGACAGCCCTCACTGAAGCTTTCTTT
-	-	TRBV6-5	TRBJ1-2	CASRRLGGYTF	TGTGCCAGCAGGAGGCTGGGGGGCTACACCTTC
-	-	TRBV7-8	TRBJ2-3	CASSYGATDTQYF	TGTGCCAGCAGCTACGGCGCCACAGATACGCAGTATTTT
-	-	TRBV29-1	TRBJ2-3	CSTRRRVFTDTQYF	TGCAGCACCCGAAGGCGGGTTTTCACAGATACGCAGTATTTT
TRBD1	-	TRBV29-1	TRBJ2-5	CSVSSPDRGWETQYF	TGCAGCGTTTCATCCCCGGACAGGGGTTGGGAGACCCAGTACTTC
-	-	TRBV11-2	TRBJ1-2	CASSLGQYGYTF	TGTGCCAGCAGCTTAGGGCAGTATGGCTACACCTTC
-	-	TRBV7-2	TRBJ1-1	CASSLLRDTEAFF	TGTGCCAGCAGCTTACTAAGGGACACTGAAGCTTTCTTT
-	once	TRBV5-1	TRBJ2-2	CASSLVDKNTGELFF	TGCGCCAGCAGCTTGGTAGACAAAAACACCGGGGAGCTGTTTTTT
-	-	TRBV4-1	TRBJ1-4	CASSQGLATNEKLFF	TGCGCCAGCAGCCAAGGGTTAGCAACTAATGAAAAACTGTTTTTT
-	few	TRBV28	TRBJ1-2	CASSLTGYGYTF	TGTGCCAGCAGTTTAACGGGCTATGGCTACACCTTC
TRBD1	-	TRBV7-2	TRBJ1-5	CASSFQGGWNSNQPQHF	TGTGCCAGCAGCTTCCAGGGGGGGTGGAATAGCAATCAGCCCCAGCATTTT